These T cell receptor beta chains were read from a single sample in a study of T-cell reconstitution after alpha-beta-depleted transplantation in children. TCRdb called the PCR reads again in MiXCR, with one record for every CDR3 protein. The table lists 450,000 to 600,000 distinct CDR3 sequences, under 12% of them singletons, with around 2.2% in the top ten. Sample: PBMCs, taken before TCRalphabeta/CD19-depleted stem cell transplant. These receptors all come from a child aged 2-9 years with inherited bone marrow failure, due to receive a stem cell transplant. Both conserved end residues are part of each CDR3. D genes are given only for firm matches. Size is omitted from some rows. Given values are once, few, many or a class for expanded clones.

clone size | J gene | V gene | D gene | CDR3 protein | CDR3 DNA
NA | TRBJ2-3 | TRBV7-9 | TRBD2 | CASSSGLASTDTQYF | TGTGCCAGCAGCTCTGGACTAGCGAGCACAGATACGCAGTATTTT
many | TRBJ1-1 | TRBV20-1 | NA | CSARDMNTEAFF | TGCAGTGCTAGGGACATGAACACTGAAGCTTTCTTT
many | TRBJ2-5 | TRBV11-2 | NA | CASSHGAIEETQYF | TGTGCCAGCAGCCACGGGGCGATTGAAGAGACCCAGTACTTC
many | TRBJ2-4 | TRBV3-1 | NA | CASSQGHLVRRYF | TGTGCCAGCAGCCAAGGGCATCTCGTTCGTCGGTACTTC
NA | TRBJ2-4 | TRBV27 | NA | CASSSTLAKNIQYF | TGTGCCAGCAGTTCTACCTTAGCCAAAAACATTCAGTACTTC
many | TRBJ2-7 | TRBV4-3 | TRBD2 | CASSTEREGPEQYF | TGCGCCAGCAGTACGGAGCGGGAGGGCCCCGAGCAGTACTTC
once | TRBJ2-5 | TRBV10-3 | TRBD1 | CAISVTGGSETQYF | TGTGCCATCAGTGTTACAGGGGGCTCGGAGACCCAGTACTTC
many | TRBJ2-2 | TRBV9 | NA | CASSVVLSGNTGELFF | TGTGCCAGCAGCGTAGTGCTTAGCGGGAACACCGGGGAGCTGTTTTTT
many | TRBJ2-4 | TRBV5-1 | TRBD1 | CASSLAPGHSTGGSNIQYF | TGCGCCAGCAGCTTGGCCCCGGGTCACTCGACAGGGGGCTCAAACATTCAGTACTTC
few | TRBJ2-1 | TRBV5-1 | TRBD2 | CASSQEAGRSYNEQFF | TGCGCCAGCAGCCAGGAAGCGGGAAGATCCTACAATGAGCAGTTCTTC
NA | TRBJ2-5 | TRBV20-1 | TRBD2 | CCASPRGVSGSWETQYF | TGCTGTGCTAGCCCCCGGGGGGTTAGCGGGAGTTGGGAGACCCAGTACTTC
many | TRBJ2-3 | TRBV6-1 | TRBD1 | CASSGPLFQGADTQYF | TGTGCCAGCAGCGGGCCTTTGTTCCAGGGGGCAGATACGCAGTATTTT
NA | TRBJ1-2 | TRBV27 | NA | CASSLADGKGYTF | TGTGCCAGCAGTTTAGCCGACGGGAAGGGCTACACCTTC
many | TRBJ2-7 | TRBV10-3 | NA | CAISGHTYEQYF | TGTGCCATCTCAGGACACACCTACGAGCAGTACTTC
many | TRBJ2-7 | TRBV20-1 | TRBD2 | CSASGEGTYEQYF | TGCAGTGCCTCCGGGGAGGGGACCTACGAGCAGTACTTC
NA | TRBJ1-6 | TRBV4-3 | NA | CASSQDVWTGSNSPLHF | TGCGCCAGCAGCCAAGACGTTTGGACGGGGTCGAATTCACCCCTCCACTTT
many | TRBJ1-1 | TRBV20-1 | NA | CSARVGGDEAFF | TGCAGTGCTAGAGTCGGAGGGGATGAAGCTTTCTTT
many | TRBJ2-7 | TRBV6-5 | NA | CASSYSAPRWYEQYF | TGTGCCAGCAGTTACTCGGCGCCCCGATGGTACGAGCAGTACTTC
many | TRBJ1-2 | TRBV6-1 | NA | CASSVTGSANYGYTF | TGTGCCAGCAGTGTAACCGGTTCAGCTAACTATGGCTACACCTTC
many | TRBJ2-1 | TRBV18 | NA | CASSPRQVGRYNEQFF | TGTGCCAGCTCACCACGTCAGGTAGGGCGTTACAATGAGCAGTTCTTC
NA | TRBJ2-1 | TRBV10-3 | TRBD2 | CAISPTGLAGRSPYNEQFF | TGTGCCATCAGTCCGACGGGACTAGCGGGACGATCCCCCTACAATGAGCAGTTCTTC
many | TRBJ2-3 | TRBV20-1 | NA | CSARVEGTDTQYF | TGCAGTGCTAGAGTCGAGGGCACAGATACGCAGTATTTT
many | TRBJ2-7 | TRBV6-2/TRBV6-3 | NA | CAVRPGNSYEQYF | TGTGCCGTCCGACCTGGGAATAGCTACGAGCAGTACTTC
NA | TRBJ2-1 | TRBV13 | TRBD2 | CASSTLAGGAYNEQFF | TGTGCCAGCAGCACCCTAGCGGGAGGAGCCTACAATGAGCAGTTCTTC
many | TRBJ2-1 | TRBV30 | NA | CAWLDQGNEQFF | TGTGCCTGGTTGGACCAGGGTAATGAGCAGTTCTTC
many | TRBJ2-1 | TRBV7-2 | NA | CASSLAFMGGGQFF | TGTGCCAGCAGCTTAGCGTTTATGGGAGGGGGGCAGTTCTTC
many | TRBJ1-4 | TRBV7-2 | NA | CASSFGGSATNEKLFF | TGTGCCAGCAGCTTCGGGGGTTCGGCAACTAATGAAAAACTGTTTTTT
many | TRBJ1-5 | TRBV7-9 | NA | CASSTGEQPQHF | TGTGCCAGCAGCACAGGTGAGCAGCCCCAGCATTTT
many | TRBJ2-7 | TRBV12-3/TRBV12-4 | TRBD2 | CASSLAGGISYEQYF | TGTGCCAGCAGTTTAGCCGGGGGGATCTCCTACGAGCAGTACTTC
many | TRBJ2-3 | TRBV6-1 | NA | CASTAPGIGTDTQYF | TGTGCCAGCACTGCACCCGGTATAGGCACAGATACGCAGTATTTT
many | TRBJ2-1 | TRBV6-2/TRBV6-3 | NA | CASSYRPSVSYNEQFF | TGTGCCAGCAGTTACCGTCCTAGCGTGTCCTACAATGAGCAGTTCTTC
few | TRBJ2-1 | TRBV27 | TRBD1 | CASSFGQGGYEQFF | TGTGCCAGCAGTTTCGGACAGGGGGGTTATGAGCAGTTCTTC
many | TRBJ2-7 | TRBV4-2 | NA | CASSHVWKDFTYEQYF | TGTGCCAGCAGCCACGTTTGGAAGGACTTTACCTACGAGCAGTACTTC
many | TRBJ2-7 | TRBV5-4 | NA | CASSFGASESYEQYF | TGTGCCAGCAGCTTTGGGGCTAGCGAATCCTACGAGCAGTACTTC
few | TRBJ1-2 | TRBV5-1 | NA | CASSNGAQGNYGYTF | TGCGCCAGCAGTAATGGGGCACAGGGAAACTATGGCTACACCTTC
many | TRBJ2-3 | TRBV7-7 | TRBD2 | CASSSGTSGFTDTQYF | TGTGCCAGCAGCTCGGGGACTAGCGGATTCACAGATACGCAGTATTTT
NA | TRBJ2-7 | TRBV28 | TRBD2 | CASRDGTGGYYEQYF | TGTGCCAGCAGGGACGGGACGGGAGGGTATTACGAGCAGTACTTC
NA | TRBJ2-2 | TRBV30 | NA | CAWSLNTGELFF | TGTGCCTGGAGTTTAAACACCGGGGAGCTGTTTTTT
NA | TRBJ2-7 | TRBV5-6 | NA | CASSLMPMDYEQYF | TGTGCCAGCAGCTTAATGCCCATGGACTACGAGCAGTACTTC
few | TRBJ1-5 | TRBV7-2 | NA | CASSLAALWNQPQHF | TGTGCCAGCAGCTTAGCCGCCCTTTGGAACCAGCCCCAGCATTTT
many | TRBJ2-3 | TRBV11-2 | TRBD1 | CASSFSGTGGDTQYF | TGTGCCAGCAGCTTCTCCGGGACAGGGGGAGATACGCAGTATTTT
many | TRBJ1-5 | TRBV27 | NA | CASSSGTLNQPQHF | TGTGCCAGCAGTTCAGGGACTTTAAATCAGCCCCAGCATTTT
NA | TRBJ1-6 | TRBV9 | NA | CASSVGLRDHGSPLHF | TGTGCCAGCAGCGTAGGCCTCCGGGACCACGGTTCACCCCTCCACTTT
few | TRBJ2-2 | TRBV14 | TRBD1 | CASSRGTENTGELFF | TGTGCCAGCAGCCGAGGGACAGAGAACACCGGGGAGCTGTTTTTT
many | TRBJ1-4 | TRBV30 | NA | CAWTFLRGRGEKLFF | TGTGCCTGGACCTTTCTCAGGGGAAGGGGCGAAAAACTGTTTTTT
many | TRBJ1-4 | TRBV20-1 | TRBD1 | CSARDPGQGEKLFF | TGCAGTGCTAGAGACCCCGGACAGGGTGAAAAACTGTTTTTT
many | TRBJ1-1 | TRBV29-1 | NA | CSVENGGTEAFF | TGCAGCGTTGAAAACGGGGGCACTGAAGCTTTCTTT
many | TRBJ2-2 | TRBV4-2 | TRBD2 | CAFGGLNTGELFF | TGTGCTTTCGGGGGGTTGAACACCGGGGAGCTGTTTTTT
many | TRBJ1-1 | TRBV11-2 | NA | CASSLTRRGDTEAFF | TGTGCCAGCAGCTTGACCAGGAGGGGGGACACTGAAGCTTTCTTT
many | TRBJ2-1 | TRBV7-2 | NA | CASSPGGGRVNEQFF | TGTGCCAGCAGCCCAGGGGGCGGGAGGGTTAATGAGCAGTTCTTC
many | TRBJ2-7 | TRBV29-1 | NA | CSVGYSYEQYF | TGCAGCGTGGGCTATAGCTACGAGCAGTACTTC
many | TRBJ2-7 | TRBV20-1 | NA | CSARVDPPGWTYEQYF | TGCAGTGCTAGAGTGGACCCTCCGGGTTGGACCTACGAGCAGTACTTC
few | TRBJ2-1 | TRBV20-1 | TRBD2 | CSAHLGTTNEQFF | TGCAGTGCCCACCTCGGGACTACCAATGAGCAGTTCTTC
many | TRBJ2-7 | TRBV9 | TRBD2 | CASSGGLAGTSYEQYF | TGTGCCAGCAGCGGAGGACTAGCGGGAACCTCCTACGAGCAGTACTTC
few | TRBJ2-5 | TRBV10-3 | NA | CAIGDSLMKTQYF | TGTGCCATCGGGGACTCCCTTATGAAGACCCAGTACTTC